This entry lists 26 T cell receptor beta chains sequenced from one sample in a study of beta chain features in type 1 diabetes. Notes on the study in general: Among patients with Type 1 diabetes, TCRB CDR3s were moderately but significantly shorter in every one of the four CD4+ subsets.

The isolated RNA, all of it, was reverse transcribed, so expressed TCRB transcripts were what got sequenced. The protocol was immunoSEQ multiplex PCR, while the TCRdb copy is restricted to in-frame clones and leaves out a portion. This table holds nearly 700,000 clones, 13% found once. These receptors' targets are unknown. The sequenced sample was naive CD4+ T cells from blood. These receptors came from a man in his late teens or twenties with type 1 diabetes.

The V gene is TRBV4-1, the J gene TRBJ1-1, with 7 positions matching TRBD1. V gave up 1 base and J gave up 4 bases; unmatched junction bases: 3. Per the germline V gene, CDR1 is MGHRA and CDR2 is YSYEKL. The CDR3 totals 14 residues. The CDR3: CASSQAQGGTEAFF. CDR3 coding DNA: TGCGCCAGCAGCCAAGCGCAGGGGGGCACTGAAGCTTTCTTT.

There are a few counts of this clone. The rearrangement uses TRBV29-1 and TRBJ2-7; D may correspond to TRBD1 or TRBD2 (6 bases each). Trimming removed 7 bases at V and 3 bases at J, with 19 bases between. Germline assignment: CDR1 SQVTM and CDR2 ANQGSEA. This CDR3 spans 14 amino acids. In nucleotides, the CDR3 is TGCAGCGCCGACCCCGGGGGCTTAGGCTACGAGCAGTACTTC. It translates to CSADPGGLGYEQYF.

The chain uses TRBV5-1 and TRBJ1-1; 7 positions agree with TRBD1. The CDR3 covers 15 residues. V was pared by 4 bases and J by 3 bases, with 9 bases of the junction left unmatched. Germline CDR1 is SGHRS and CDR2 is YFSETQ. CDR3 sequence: CASSPLTGRDTEAFF. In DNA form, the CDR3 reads TGCGCCAGCAGCCCGTTGACAGGGAGGGACACTGAAGCTTTCTTT.

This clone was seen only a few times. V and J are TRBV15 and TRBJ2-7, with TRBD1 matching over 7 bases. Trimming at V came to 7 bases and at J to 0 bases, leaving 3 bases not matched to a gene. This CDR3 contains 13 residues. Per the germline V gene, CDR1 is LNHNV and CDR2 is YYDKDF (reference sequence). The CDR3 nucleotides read TGTGCCACCACACAGGGGTACTCCTACGAGCAGTACTTC. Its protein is CATTQGYSYEQYF.

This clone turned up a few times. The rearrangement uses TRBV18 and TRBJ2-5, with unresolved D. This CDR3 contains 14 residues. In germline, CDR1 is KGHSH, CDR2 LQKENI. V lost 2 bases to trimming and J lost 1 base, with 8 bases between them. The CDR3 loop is CASSPNSLQETQYF. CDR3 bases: TGTGCCAGCTCACCAAACAGCCTCCAAGAGACCCAGTACTTC.

The CDR3: CASSEVLAGEDEQFF. CDR3 nucleotides: TGTGCCAGCAGTGAAGTGTTAGCGGGGGAGGATGAGCAGTTCTTC. The J gene is TRBJ2-1, the V gene TRBV6-1; 9 bases map to TRBD2. The CDR3 has 15 amino acids. V gave up 1 base and J gave up 8 bases; unmatched junction bases: 6. Germline values: CDR1 MNHNS, CDR2 SASEGT.

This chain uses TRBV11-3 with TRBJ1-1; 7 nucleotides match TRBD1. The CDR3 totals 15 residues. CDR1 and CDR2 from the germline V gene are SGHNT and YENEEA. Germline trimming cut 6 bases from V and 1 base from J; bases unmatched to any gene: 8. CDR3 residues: CASRIYRDRNTEAFF. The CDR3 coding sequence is TGTGCCAGCAGGATCTACCGGGACAGGAACACTGAAGCTTTCTTT.

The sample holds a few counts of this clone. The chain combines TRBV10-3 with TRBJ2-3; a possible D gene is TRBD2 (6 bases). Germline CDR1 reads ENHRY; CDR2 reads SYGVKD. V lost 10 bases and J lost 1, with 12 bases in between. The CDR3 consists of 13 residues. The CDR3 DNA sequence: TGTGCCACCGGGGGTGGGGGCACAGATACGCAGTATTTT. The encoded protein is CATGGGGTDTQYF.

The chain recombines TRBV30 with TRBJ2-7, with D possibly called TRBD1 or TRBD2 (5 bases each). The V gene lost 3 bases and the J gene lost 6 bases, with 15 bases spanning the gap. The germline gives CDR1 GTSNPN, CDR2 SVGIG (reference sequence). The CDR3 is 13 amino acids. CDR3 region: CAWSRAQAGEQYF. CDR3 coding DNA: TGTGCCTGGAGCAGGGCACAGGCGGGCGAGCAGTACTTC.

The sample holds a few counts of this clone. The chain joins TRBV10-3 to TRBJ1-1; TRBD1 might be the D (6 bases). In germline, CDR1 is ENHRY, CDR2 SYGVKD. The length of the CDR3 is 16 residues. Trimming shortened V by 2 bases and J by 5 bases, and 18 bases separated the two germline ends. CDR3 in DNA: TGTGCCATCAGTGAGGGGGGCTTTCTCTTAAGGACTGAAGCTTTCTTT. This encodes CAISEGGFLLRTEAFF.

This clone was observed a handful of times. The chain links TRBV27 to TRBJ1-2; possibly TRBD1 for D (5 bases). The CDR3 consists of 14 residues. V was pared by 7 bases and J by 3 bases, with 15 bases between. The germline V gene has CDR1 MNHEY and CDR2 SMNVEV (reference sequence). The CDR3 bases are TGTGCCAGCATGGGGCGGCCCACGGACTATGGCTACACCTTC. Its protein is CASMGRPTDYGYTF.

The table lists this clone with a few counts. The CDR3: CAWSGSGGAKDTQYF. CDR3 DNA: TGTGCCTGGAGTGGTAGCGGGGGGGCCAAAGATACGCAGTATTTT. The chain has TRBV30 and TRBJ2-3; TRBD2 matches 11 bases. Germline CDR1 is GTSNPN and CDR2 is SVGIG (reference sequence). There are 15 residues in the CDR3. Trimming at V came to 1 base and at J to 5 bases, leaving 5 bases not matched to a gene.

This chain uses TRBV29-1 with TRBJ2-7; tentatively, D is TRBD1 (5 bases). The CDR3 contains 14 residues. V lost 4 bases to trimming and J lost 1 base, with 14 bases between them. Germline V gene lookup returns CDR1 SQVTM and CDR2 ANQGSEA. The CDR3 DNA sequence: TGCAGCGTTGGGGGCCCAGAGTTTTCCTACGAGCAGTACTTC. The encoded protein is CSVGGPEFSYEQYF.

The CDR3 region has the DNA TGTGCCAGCAGTTCCTACAGATACACCGGGGAGCTGTTTTTT. Amino acids: CASSSYRYTGELFF. The genes are TRBV28 and TRBJ2-2; unclear D gene. This CDR3 comprises 14 residues. Germline values: CDR1 MDHEN, CDR2 SYDVKM. Trimming shortened V by 4 bases and J by 3 bases, and 9 bases separated the two germline ends.

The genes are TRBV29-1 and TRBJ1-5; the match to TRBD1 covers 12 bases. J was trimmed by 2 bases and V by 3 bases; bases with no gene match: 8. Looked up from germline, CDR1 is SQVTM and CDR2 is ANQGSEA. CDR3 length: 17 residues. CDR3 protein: CSVEIGTGGLGNQPQHF. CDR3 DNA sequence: TGCAGCGTTGAGATTGGGACAGGGGGCTTAGGCAATCAGCCCCAGCATTTT.

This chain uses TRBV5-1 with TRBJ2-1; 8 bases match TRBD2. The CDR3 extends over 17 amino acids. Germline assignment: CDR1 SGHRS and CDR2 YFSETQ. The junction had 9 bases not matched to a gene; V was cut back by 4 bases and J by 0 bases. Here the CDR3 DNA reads TGCGCCAGCAGCACACGACTAGCGCAGAGCTCCTACAATGAGCAGTTCTTC. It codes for CASSTRLAQSSYNEQFF.

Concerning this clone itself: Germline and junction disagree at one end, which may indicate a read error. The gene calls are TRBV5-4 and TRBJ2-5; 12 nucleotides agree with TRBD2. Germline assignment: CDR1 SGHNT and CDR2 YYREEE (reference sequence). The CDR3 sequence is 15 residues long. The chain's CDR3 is CASRLGLAGQETQYF. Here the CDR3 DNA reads TGTGCCAGCAGGTTGGGACTAGCGGGTCAAGAGACCCAGTACTTC. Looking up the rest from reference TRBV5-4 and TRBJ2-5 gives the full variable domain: ETGVTQSPTHLIKTRGQQVTLRCSSQSGHNTVSWYQQALGQGPQFIFQYYREEENGRGNFPPRFSGLQFPNYSSELNVNALELDDSALYLCASRLGLAGQETQYFGPGTRLLVL.

The chain's CDR3 is CAWRDTGPRGYTF. The DNA for the CDR3 is TGTGCCTGGAGAGATACAGGGCCTCGGGGCTACACCTTC. V usage is TRBV30 and J usage is TRBJ1-2; maybe TRBD1 (6 bases). This CDR3 region has 13 residues. The V gene lost 3 bases and the J gene lost 8 bases, with 16 bases spanning the gap. Per the germline V gene, CDR1 is GTSNPN and CDR2 is SVGIG (reference sequence).

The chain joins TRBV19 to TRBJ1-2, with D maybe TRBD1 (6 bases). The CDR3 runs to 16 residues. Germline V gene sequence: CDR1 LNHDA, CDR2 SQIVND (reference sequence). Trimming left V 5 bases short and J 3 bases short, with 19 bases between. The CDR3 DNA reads TGTGCCAGTAGTCGAATGTTATTGGGGGCCCACTATGGCTACACCTTC. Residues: CASSRMLLGAHYGYTF.

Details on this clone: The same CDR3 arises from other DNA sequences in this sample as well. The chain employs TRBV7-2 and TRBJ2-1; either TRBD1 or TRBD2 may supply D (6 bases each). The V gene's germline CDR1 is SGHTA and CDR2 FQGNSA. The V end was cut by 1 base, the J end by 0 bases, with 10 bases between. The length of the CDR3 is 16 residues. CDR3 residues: CASSLVGGSSYNEQFF. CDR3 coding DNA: TGTGCCAGCAGCTTAGTAGGGGGGAGCTCCTACAATGAGCAGTTCTTC.

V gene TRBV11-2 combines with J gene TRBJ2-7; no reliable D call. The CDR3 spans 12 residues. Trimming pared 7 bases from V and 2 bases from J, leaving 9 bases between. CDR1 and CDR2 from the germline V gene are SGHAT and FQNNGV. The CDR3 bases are TGTGCCAGCACCTATGGGCCCTACGAGCAGTACTTC. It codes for CASTYGPYEQYF.

The CDR3 DNA follows: TGTGCCTGGAGTGGGGGGACTAGCGGGAATGAGCAGTTCTTC. Translating gives CAWSGGTSGNEQFF. The chain employs TRBV30 and TRBJ2-1, with TRBD2 identical over 12 bases. The V gene end was trimmed by 1 base and the J gene end by 7 bases; junction bases not matched to a gene: 2. CDR1 and CDR2 from the germline V gene are GTSNPN and SVGIG (reference sequence). CDR3 length: 14 amino acids.

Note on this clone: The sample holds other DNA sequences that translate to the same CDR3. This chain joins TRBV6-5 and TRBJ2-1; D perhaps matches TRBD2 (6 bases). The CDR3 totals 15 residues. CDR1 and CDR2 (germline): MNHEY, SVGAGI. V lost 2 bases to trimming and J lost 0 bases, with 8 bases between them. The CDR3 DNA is TGTGCCAGCAGTTACGACGGGAGCTCCTACAATGAGCAGTTCTTC. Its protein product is CASSYDGSSYNEQFF.

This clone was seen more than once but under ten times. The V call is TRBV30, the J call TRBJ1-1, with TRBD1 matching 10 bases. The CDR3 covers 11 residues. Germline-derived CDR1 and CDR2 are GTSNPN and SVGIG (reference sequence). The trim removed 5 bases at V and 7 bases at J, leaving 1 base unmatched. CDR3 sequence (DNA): TGTGCCTGGGGACAGGGGGTTGAAGCTTTCTTT. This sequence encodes CAWGQGVEAFF.

CDR3 DNA: TGTGCCAGCAGCTTTAGCACTGAAGCTTTCTTT. This sequence encodes CASSFSTEAFF. The rearrangement joins TRBV5-6 to TRBJ1-1; D remains ambiguous. Germline values: CDR1 SGHDT, CDR2 YYEEEE. V lost 2 bases and J lost 4, with 3 bases in between. The CDR3 is 11 residues long.

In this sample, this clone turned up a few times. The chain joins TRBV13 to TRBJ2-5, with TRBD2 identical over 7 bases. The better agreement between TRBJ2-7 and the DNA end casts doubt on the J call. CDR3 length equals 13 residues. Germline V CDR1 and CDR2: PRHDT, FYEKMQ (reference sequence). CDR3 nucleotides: TGTGCCAGCTACCGGGGAGGGGAAAACGAGCAGTACTTC. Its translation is CASYRGGENEQYF.